Presented here are 25 T cell receptor beta chains from one specimen sequenced in a study of cytomegalovirus exposure and HLA in healthy donors. Measured with immunoSEQ multiplex PCR; TCRdb has only the in-frame clones, and not every one. The sample has 200,000 or so clones, approximately 80% seen once. Sequenced: PBMCs. The receptors stem from a woman in her 30s in good health and CMV-seropositive.

This rearrangement joins TRBV11-2 to TRBJ2-3, with D possibly TRBD2 on 6 matching bases. The CDR3 runs to 15 residues. The germline V gene encodes CDR1 SGHAT and CDR2 FQNNGV. V was shortened by 3 bases and J by 4 bases, with 14 bases between the two germline ends. The CDR3 loop reads CASSFSRGAPDTQYF. The CDR3 DNA is TGTGCCAGCAGCTTTTCACGCGGGGCCCCAGATACGCAGTATTTT. Looking up the rest from reference TRBV11-2 and TRBJ2-3 gives the full variable domain: EAGVAQSPRYKIIEKRQSVAFWCNPISGHATLYWYQQILGQGPKLLIQFQNNGVVDDSQLPKDRFSAERLKGVDSTLKIQPAKLEDSAVYLCASSFSRGAPDTQYFGPGTRLTVL.

This rearrangement joins TRBV2 to TRBJ1-1, with D perhaps matching TRBD1 (6 bases). Looked up from germline, CDR1 is SNHLY and CDR2 is FYNNEI. V was cut by 2 bases and J by 4 bases, with 17 bases left in between. This CDR3 spans 16 amino acids. CDR3 in amino acids: CASSETLDRSATEAFF. CDR3 DNA: TGTGCCAGCAGTGAAACGCTAGACAGGAGTGCCACTGAAGCTTTCTTT.

This clone was seen a handful of times. This rearrangement joins TRBV6-1 to TRBJ2-2; TRBD1 aligns across 9 bases. CDR1 is MNHNS, CDR2 SASEGT, per germline. With V trimmed by 1 base and J by 6 bases, 9 bases remained unmatched. The CDR3 extends over 17 amino acids. The CDR3 sequence: CASSEVRGQGSAGELFF. CDR3 DNA: TGTGCCAGCAGTGAAGTCCGGGGACAGGGTAGCGCCGGGGAGCTGTTTTTT.

This clone was seen a few times. The chain employs TRBV29-1 and TRBJ1-5; unclear D gene. The CDR3 is 12 amino acids. Trimming left V 4 bases short and J 2 bases short, with 6 bases between. Germline CDR1 is SQVTM and CDR2 is ANQGSEA. CDR3 sequence (DNA): TGCAGCGTTGGTCGCGGCAATCAGCCCCAGCATTTT. Translated: CSVGRGNQPQHF.

This clone was seen only a few times. The chain carries TRBV6-6 and TRBJ1-2; a weak D match, TRBD1 (6 bases). Germline CDR1 is MNHNY and CDR2 is SVGAGI (reference sequence). The length of the CDR3 is 13 residues. The V and J ends lost 5 bases and 1 base respectively, with 8 bases between them. The CDR3 coding sequence is TGTGCCAGCAGTACACAGGGTAACTATGGCTACACCTTC. It yields the protein CASSTQGNYGYTF.

The chain has TRBV7-9 and TRBJ2-7, with a possible D match to TRBD2 (5 bases). Germline CDR1 is SEHNR and CDR2 is FQNEAQ (reference sequence). CDR3 length equals 11 residues. Trimming pared 8 bases from V and 6 bases from J, leaving 11 bases between. DNA for the CDR3: TGTGCCAGCTCGGGGTTCCGCGAGCAGTACTTC. This translates into CASSGFREQYF.

This chain joins TRBV29-1 and TRBJ1-1; D is uncertain. This CDR3 contains 11 residues. CDR1 is SQVTM, CDR2 ANQGSEA, per germline. Trimming pared 1 base from V and 6 bases from J, leaving 6 bases between. Here the CDR3 DNA reads TGCAGCGTTGAAGGTTATCCTGAAGCTTTCTTT. Residues: CSVEGYPEAFF.

This sequence joins TRBV6-1 and TRBJ2-7, with 8 bases aligning to TRBD1. The CDR3 runs 15 residues. The V segment lost 1 base and the J segment 4 bases; nucleotides outside the gene matches: 6. Germline CDR1 MNHNS, CDR2 SASEGT. DNA for the CDR3: TGTGCCAGCAGTGAAGGGGGACAGGAGTTTTACGAGCAGTACTTC. As protein: CASSEGGQEFYEQYF.

This clone came up a few times. The V gene is TRBV5-1, the J gene TRBJ1-3; TRBD1 agrees at 7 bases. V was pared by 7 bases and J by 1 base, with 5 bases of the junction left unmatched. This CDR3 has 14 amino acids. Germline V gives CDR1 SGHRS, CDR2 YFSETQ. CDR3 region: CASWDRSSGNTIYF. The CDR3 coding sequence is TGCGCCAGCTGGGACAGAAGTTCTGGAAACACCATATATTTT.

The rearrangement uses TRBV4-2 and TRBJ1-2; TRBD1 matches at 8 bases. V lost 3 bases, J lost 3 bases, and 21 bases stayed unmatched. The CDR3 contains 20 residues. In germline, CDR1 is LGHNA, CDR2 YNFKEQ. The CDR3 is CASSHNKRKGPSGGDYGYTF. The CDR3 coding sequence is TGTGCCAGCAGCCACAACAAACGAAAGGGCCCCTCAGGGGGCGACTATGGCTACACCTTC.

V is TRBV4-2 and J is TRBJ2-2; tentative D call: TRBD2 (6 bases). The CDR3 is 17 residues long. The germline V gene has CDR1 LGHNA and CDR2 YNFKEQ. V was shortened by 0 bases and J by 1 base, with 12 bases between the two germline ends. The chain's CDR3 is CASSQEIAARNTGELFF. The CDR3 DNA is TGTGCCAGCAGCCAAGAGATAGCGGCCCGGAACACCGGGGAGCTGTTTTTT.

This chain links TRBV6-5 with TRBJ2-7, with a possible D match to TRBD2 (6 bases). CDR3 length equals 14 residues. CDR1 and CDR2 from the germline V gene are MNHEY and SVGAGI. Trimming took 0 bases from V and 4 from J, leaving 10 bases between them. CDR3 sequence (DNA): TGTGCCAGCAGTTACTCGATTAGCGGTTACGAGCAGTACTTC. Translated, it gives CASSYSISGYEQYF.

This clone has only one observation. The chain uses TRBV7-9 and TRBJ2-7; D is perhaps TRBD2 (5 bases). Trimming left V 5 bases short and J 3 bases short, with 11 bases between. CDR3 length: 13 residues. The germline gives CDR1 SEHNR, CDR2 FQNEAQ (reference sequence). The CDR3 protein is CASSQPGSYEQYF. Here the CDR3 DNA reads TGTGCCAGCAGCCAGCCGGGAAGCTACGAGCAGTACTTC.

This clone was observed a handful of times. This chain joins TRBV7-9 and TRBJ1-2, with unresolved D. V was clipped by 5 bases and J by 7 bases, with 11 bases between them. Germline loops: CDR1 SEHNR, CDR2 FQNEAQ (reference sequence). The CDR3 runs to 12 residues. The CDR3, as DNA: TGTGCCAGCAGCCCCCGGGTTGGTGGCTACACCTTC. The encoded protein is CASSPRVGGYTF. The variable domain in full, completed from reference TRBV7-9 and TRBJ1-2, reads DTGVSQNPRHKITKRGQNVTFRCDPISEHNRLYWYRQTLGQGPEFLTYFQNEAQLEKSRLLSDRFSAERPKGSFSTLEIQRTEQGDSAMYLCASSPRVGGYTFGSGTRLTVV.

The rearrangement uses TRBV19 and TRBJ1-2; 7 bases map to TRBD1. The germline V gene encodes CDR1 LNHDA and CDR2 SQIVND (reference sequence). The CDR3 extends over 16 amino acids. V dropped 4 bases and J dropped 2; count of bases not matched to a gene: 10. CDR3 amino acids: CASSTRVETGNYGYTF. The CDR3 region has the DNA TGTGCCAGTAGTACTAGGGTTGAGACAGGGAACTATGGCTACACCTTC.

J is TRBJ1-1 and V is TRBV7-2; D not certain. CDR1 SGHTA and CDR2 FQGNSA come from the germline V gene. The CDR3 runs 14 residues. The V end lost 0 bases, the J end lost 0 bases, and 5 bases lay between the germline ends. CDR3 sequence reads: CASSLAAMNTEAFF. The CDR3 coding sequence is TGTGCCAGCAGCTTAGCAGCGATGAACACTGAAGCTTTCTTT.

The chain links TRBV27 to TRBJ2-2; 9 bases agree with TRBD2. Trimming removed 6 bases from V and 0 bases from J; junction bases left unmatched: 14. This CDR3 is built from 19 residues. CDR1 and CDR2 (germline): MNHEY, SMNVEV (reference sequence). The CDR3 DNA reads TGTGCCAGCAGACCTACAACCGGGACTAGCAGTACGAACACCGGGGAGCTGTTTTTT. Translated: CASRPTTGTSSTNTGELFF.

V is TRBV15 and J is TRBJ1-2; D call uncertain. Germline CDR1 LNHNV, CDR2 YYDKDF (reference sequence). This CDR3 has 15 amino acids. The ends were cut back, 4 bases at V and 0 bases at J, with 12 bases in the middle. The CDR3 loop reads CATSTKSRANYGYTF. In nucleotides, the CDR3 is TGTGCCACCAGCACCAAGTCGCGAGCTAACTATGGCTACACCTTC.

This clone is a singleton in its sample. The chain carries TRBV25-1 and TRBJ2-2, with unresolved D. In germline, CDR1 is MGHDK, CDR2 SYGVNS. The CDR3 has 15 residues. Trimming stripped 0 bases from V and 3 bases from J, with 8 bases between. This CDR3 reads CASSEYTGDTGELFF. The CDR3 nucleotides read TGTGCCAGCAGTGAATATACGGGTGACACCGGGGAGCTGTTTTTT.

This chain joins TRBV7-9 and TRBJ1-1, with D unclear. This CDR3 spans 13 amino acids. Deletions cut 1 base from V and 6 bases from J, with 9 bases between. Per the germline V gene, CDR1 is SEHNR and CDR2 is FQNEAQ (reference sequence). The CDR3 nucleotides are TGTGCCAGCAGCTTAGGGGCGGGTCCTGAAGCTTTCTTT. Amino acids: CASSLGAGPEAFF.

The genes are TRBV5-1 and TRBJ1-3; D is possibly TRBD1 (6 bases). The CDR3 is 15 amino acids. Trimming removed 4 bases from V and 0 bases from J, with 11 bases in between. The V gene's germline CDR1 is SGHRS and CDR2 YFSETQ. The DNA of the CDR3 is TGCGCCAGCAGCCCGGACAGTCGCTCTGGAAACACCATATATTTT. Translated: CASSPDSRSGNTIYF.

The rearrangement uses TRBV29-1 and TRBJ1-1; TRBD1 aligns across 7 bases. V lost 5 bases to trimming and J lost 5 bases; unmatched junction nucleotides: 5. Per germline, CDR1 SQVTM and CDR2 ANQGSEA. There are 12 residues in the CDR3. The CDR3 nucleotides are TGCAGCGTTCGAACAGGGGAGACTGAAGCTTTCTTT. It yields the protein CSVRTGETEAFF. Looking up the rest from reference TRBV29-1 and TRBJ1-1 gives the full variable domain: SAVISQKPSRDICQRGTSLTIQCQVDSQVTMMFWYRQQPGQSLTLIATANQGSEATYESGFVIDKFPISRPNLTFSTLTVSNMSPEDSSIYLCSVRTGETEAFFGQGTRLTVV.

Here the CDR3 DNA reads TGTGCCAGCTCACGATCGGGACAGGGGTACGAGCAGTACTTC. It codes for CASSRSGQGYEQYF. The rearrangement uses TRBV18 and TRBJ2-7, with 10 bases lining up with TRBD1. Germline V gives CDR1 KGHSH, CDR2 LQKENI. Losses at the gene ends were 4 bases for V and 4 bases for J; bases not matched to a gene: 4. This CDR3 comprises 14 residues.

This clone was detected once. The genes are TRBV5-1 and TRBJ2-5; TRBD1 agrees at 7 bases. The CDR3 has 14 amino acids. In germline, CDR1 is SGHRS, CDR2 YFSETQ. V trimming: 4 bases; J trimming: 1 base; junction bases outside the gene matches: 4. The CDR3 is CASSRRQGQETQYF. CDR3 DNA sequence: TGCGCCAGCAGCCGTAGACAGGGCCAAGAGACCCAGTACTTC.

The rearrangement joins TRBV16 to TRBJ2-3, with D perhaps TRBD2 (5 bases). CDR3 length: 13 residues. Germline V CDR1 and CDR2: KGHSY, FQNENV. The germline V and J ends were trimmed by 4 bases and 1 base, with 6 bases remaining between them. CDR3: CASSPRGTDTQYF. The CDR3 DNA reads TGTGCCAGCAGCCCGCGGGGCACAGATACGCAGTATTTT.